Following are 20 T cell receptor beta chains from one sample sequenced in a study of T cell repertoires in cytomegalovirus infection. Via MiXCR, TCRdb re-called the reads, giving one row per CDR3 protein. Of some 480,000 distinct CDR3 sequences in the sample, around 35% were seen once. No cognate antigen is known for these TCRs. The starting material was cultured PBMCs, obtained from culture after CMV antigen stimulation. The origin of the receptors is a human donor in good health (CMV status not recorded). Some clones in this sample may be carry-over from other donors' samples.

The J gene is TRBJ2-3, the V gene TRBV4-3, with D tentatively TRBD2 (6 bases). The germline V gene has CDR1 LGHNA and CDR2 YSLEER. There are 18 residues in the CDR3. V was shortened by 1 base and J by 4 bases, with 21 bases between the two germline ends. The CDR3 reads CASSQGHSGGVLPDTQYF. As DNA, the CDR3 is TGCGCCAGCAGCCAAGGTCACTCCGGGGGAGTTTTACCAGATACGCAGTATTTT.

Only a few counts were recorded for this clonotype. This chain links TRBV7-2 with TRBJ2-3, with a possible D match to TRBD2 (5 bases). V dropped 10 bases and J dropped 2 bases, with 13 bases sitting between them. Germline V gives CDR1 SGHTA, CDR2 FQGNSA. The CDR3 runs 13 residues. For the CDR3, the DNA is TGTGCCACCGAGGACTCCGTCACAGATACGCAGTATTTT. Translating it yields CATEDSVTDTQYF.

This chain joins TRBV3-1 and TRBJ2-1, with TRBD1 identical over 11 bases. The V gene end was trimmed by 8 bases and the J gene end by 7 bases; junction bases not matched to a gene: 10. The CDR3 is 15 residues long. The germline CDR1 and CDR2 sequences are LGHDT and YNNKEL (reference sequence). The CDR3 sequence is CASSIRTGGKNEQFF. For the CDR3, the DNA is TGTGCCAGCTCAATCAGGACAGGGGGCAAAAATGAGCAGTTCTTC.

This clonotype was observed at least ten times. V usage is TRBV7-2 and J usage is TRBJ1-6; possible D gene TRBD1, 5 bases. This CDR3 has 16 amino acids. V lost 1 base, J lost 5 bases, and 12 bases lay in between. Germline values: CDR1 SGHTA, CDR2 FQGNSA. DNA for the CDR3: TGTGCCAGCAGCTTAGGGAGGCGGGGGGATAATTCACCCCTCCACTTT. Amino acid sequence: CASSLGRRGDNSPLHF.

Regarding this clonotype: An end of the junction differs from the germline gene, which may be a read error. V is TRBV7-2 and J is TRBJ2-3; TRBD2 matches 7 bases. Germline loops: CDR1 SGHTA, CDR2 FQGNSA. The CDR3 contains 17 residues. Written as DNA, the CDR3 is TGTGCCAGCAGCTTAGTTATCGGGAGGTCTAGCACAGTTACGAAGTATTTT. Residues: CASSLVIGRSSTVTKYF.

In this sample, this clonotype turned up a few times. V is TRBV28 and J is TRBJ2-1; tentatively, D is TRBD2 (6 bases). The V gene lost 7 bases and the J gene lost 7 bases, with 17 bases spanning the gap. Germline V gene data show CDR1 as MDHEN and CDR2 as SYDVKM. The CDR3 extends over 14 amino acids. This chain's CDR3 is CASTPGAGQNEQFF. The CDR3 DNA reads TGTGCCAGCACCCCGGGTGCGGGGCAGAATGAGCAGTTCTTC.

The J gene is TRBJ2-1, the V gene TRBV11-2, with D tentatively TRBD2 (7 bases). This CDR3 region has 14 residues. The germline gives CDR1 SGHAT, CDR2 FQNNGV. The V end was cut by 1 base, the J end by 6 bases, with 10 bases between. DNA for the CDR3: TGTGCCAGCAGCTTAGCTGGGGGGGCCAATGAGCAGTTCTTC. Encoded protein: CASSLAGGANEQFF.

V usage is TRBV28 and J usage is TRBJ2-2, with 7 bases matching TRBD1. The germline CDR1 and CDR2 sequences are MDHEN and SYDVKM. The CDR3 runs to 16 residues. J gave up 7 bases and V 5 bases, and 13 bases lay outside the gene matches. Here the CDR3 DNA reads TGTGCCAGCAGTCTTCGGGACAGTAGGGAGCACGGGGAGCTGTTTTTT. It encodes CASSLRDSREHGELFF. Using reference TRBV28 and TRBJ2-2 for the parts outside the CDR3, the full variable domain is DVKVTQSSRYLVKRTGEKVFLECVQDMDHENMFWYRQDPGLGLRLIYFSYDVKMKEKGDIPEGYSVSREKKERFSLILESASTNQTSMYLCASSLRDSREHGELFFGEGSRLTVL.

In this sample, this clonotype turned up a few times. This chain connects TRBV28 to TRBJ2-7, with TRBD2 matching 7 bases. Germline V gene data show CDR1 as MDHEN and CDR2 as SYDVKM. CDR3 length: 17 residues. Trimming took 4 bases from V and 2 from J; bases not matched to a gene: 14. For the CDR3, the DNA is TGTGCCAGCAGTTCCCGACTGGCGGGAGATCGGGCCTACGAGCAGTACTTC. It specifies CASSSRLAGDRAYEQYF.

This clonotype appeared a few times. The CDR3 spells CASSFSGSGANVLTF. CDR3 sequence (DNA): TGTGCCAGCAGCTTCAGCGGATCTGGGGCCAACGTCCTGACTTTC. The gene calls are TRBV7-2 and TRBJ2-6; TRBD2 might be the D (5 bases). Germline assignment: CDR1 SGHTA and CDR2 FQGNSA. The CDR3 spans 15 residues. V was trimmed by 3 bases and J by 1 base, leaving 7 bases between them.

CDR3 bases: TGTGCCATCATTCGGGGACCCTCCGACTCCGAGCAGTACTTC. Its protein is CAIIRGPSDSEQYF. V is TRBV10-3 and J is TRBJ2-7; the D gene could be TRBD1 or TRBD2 (5 bases each). Germline values: CDR1 ENHRY, CDR2 SYGVKD. Trimming took off 7 bases at V and 6 bases at J, with 19 bases between the two ends. This CDR3 comprises 14 residues.

The chain carries TRBV20-1 and TRBJ2-1; D remains ambiguous. Per germline, CDR1 DFQATT and CDR2 SNEGSKA (reference sequence). This CDR3 contains 17 residues. Trimming removed 0 bases from V and 3 bases from J, with 18 bases in between. The DNA of the CDR3 is TGCAGTGCTAGAGACCTACGAGACCCGTGGAACTACAATGAGCAGTTCTTC. It encodes CSARDLRDPWNYNEQFF.

The chain recombines TRBV27 with TRBJ2-1; 14 bases are shared with TRBD2. The CDR3 is 16 residues long. J lost 6 bases, V lost 5 bases, and 6 bases had no gene match. Germline V gene lookup returns CDR1 MNHEY and CDR2 SMNVEV (reference sequence). The CDR3 is CASSLPGTSGSNEQFF. CDR3 DNA: TGTGCCAGCAGTCTACCCGGGACTAGCGGGAGCAATGAGCAGTTCTTC.

The rearrangement joins TRBV4-1 to TRBJ2-1; no definite D call. This CDR3 region has 11 residues. The ends were cut back, 6 bases at V and 8 bases at J, with 8 bases in the middle. Germline values: CDR1 MGHRA, CDR2 YSYEKL. For the CDR3, the DNA is TGCGCCAGCAGTTTTAGACATGAGCAGTTCTTC. Amino acid sequence: CASSFRHEQFF.

The sample holds a few counts of this clonotype. The chain links TRBV12-3 or TRBV12-4 to TRBJ1-1; D not resolved. V was trimmed by 3 bases and J by 10 bases, leaving 15 bases between them. There are 13 residues in the CDR3. As DNA, the CDR3 is TGTGCCAGCAGTTTTGGGCGCATCGAGGCAGCTTTCTTT. Amino acid sequence: CASSFGRIEAAFF.

This clonotype was seen only a few times. This sequence joins TRBV27 and TRBJ2-7, with D possibly matching TRBD1 (6 bases). CDR3 length: 14 residues. Trimming took off 4 bases at V and 5 bases at J, with 15 bases between the two ends. CDR1 and CDR2 from the germline V gene are MNHEY and SMNVEV (reference sequence). The DNA of the CDR3 is TGTGCCAGCAGTTCAGTCTCCTCAGGGGACGAGCAGTACTTC. Encoded protein: CASSSVSSGDEQYF.

This clonotype was counted between two and nine times. The V and J genes are TRBV20-1 and TRBJ1-1, with D hard to call. The germline V and J ends were trimmed by 0 bases and 1 base, with 9 bases remaining between them. The CDR3 runs to 14 residues. The germline V gene encodes CDR1 DFQATT and CDR2 SNEGSKA (reference sequence). The CDR3 region is CSARDIFGNTEAFF. Here the CDR3 DNA reads TGCAGTGCTAGAGATATCTTTGGGAACACTGAAGCTTTCTTT.

This clonotype has only a few counts. The chain couples TRBV4-1 to TRBJ2-7; D may be TRBD1 (6 bases). Per the germline V gene, CDR1 is MGHRA and CDR2 is YSYEKL. This CDR3 has 13 amino acids. Trimming removed 3 bases from V and 7 bases from J, with 13 bases in between. CDR3 in amino acids: CASSHGQSWEQYV. CDR3 sequence (DNA): TGCGCCAGCAGCCACGGACAGTCTTGGGAGCAGTACGTC.

This clonotype was observed a few times. This chain connects TRBV6-2 or TRBV6-3 to TRBJ2-2, with D unclear. The CDR3 is made up of 14 amino acids. V was pared by 2 bases and J by 4 bases, with 8 bases between. CDR1 MNHEY and CDR2 SVGEGT come from the germline V gene. The CDR3 here is CASSYPSSTGELFF. The CDR3 DNA follows: TGTGCCAGCAGTTACCCGTCGTCCACCGGGGAGCTGTTTTTT.

This clonotype occurred a few times. This sequence joins TRBV7-9 and TRBJ2-7; 8 bases are shared with TRBD2. This CDR3 spans 14 amino acids. Germline assignment: CDR1 SEHNR and CDR2 FQNEAQ (reference sequence). V shed 4 bases and J 6 bases; nucleotides not matched to a gene: 8. In nucleotides, the CDR3 is TGTGCCAGCAGCTCTAAAGGGACTAGTGTCGAGCAGTACGTC. Translation gives CASSSKGTSVEQYV.